The 15 T cell receptor beta chains listed next were all sequenced from one sample in a study of blood T cell repertoires in COVID-19. TCRdb keeps only in-frame clones here, not all; method: immunoSEQ multiplex PCR. The sample lists approximately 190,000 clones, under 90% occurring once. The specimen was peripheral blood. All receptors come from a man aged 30 to 39 with active or convalescent COVID-19.

The chain links TRBV25-1 to TRBJ2-2; 7 bases line up with TRBD1. This CDR3 contains 16 residues. Looked up from germline, CDR1 is MGHDK and CDR2 is SYGVNS. The junction had 12 bases not matched to a gene; V was cut back by 5 bases and J by 6 bases. CDR3 in DNA: TGTGCCAGCAGTCCCATCGACAGGGTAGTGGCCGGGGAGCTGTTTTTT. This sequence encodes CASSPIDRVVAGELFF.

The V call is TRBV7-6, the J call TRBJ1-2; the D gene is possibly TRBD1 (6 bases). V dropped 1 base and J dropped 4 bases, with 13 bases sitting between them. The CDR3 runs 15 residues. Per the germline V gene, CDR1 is SGHVS and CDR2 is FNYEAQ. The DNA of the CDR3 is TGTGCCAGCAGCTTAGGGGGGGGCAGGGGCTATGGCTACACCTTC. It codes for CASSLGGGRGYGYTF.

The chain has TRBV6-2 or TRBV6-3 and TRBJ2-7, with 11 bases matching TRBD2. The length of the CDR3 is 15 residues. The germline V gene encodes CDR1 MNHEY and CDR2 SVGEGT. J gave up 5 bases and V 5 bases, and 8 bases lay outside the gene matches. CDR3 protein: CASSLLAGGPDEQYF. The CDR3 region has the DNA TGTGCCAGCAGTCTTTTAGCGGGAGGGCCGGACGAGCAGTACTTC.

The V gene is TRBV2, the J gene TRBJ2-2; tentatively, D is TRBD2 (6 bases). This CDR3 comprises 15 residues. CDR1 is SNHLY and CDR2 is FYNNEI in the germline V gene. V was trimmed by 7 bases and J by 0 bases, leaving 12 bases between them. In DNA form, the CDR3 reads TGTGCCAGCATCCGGGGGTGGCCGAACACCGGGGAGCTGTTTTTT. It encodes CASIRGWPNTGELFF.

The rearrangement joins TRBV2 to TRBJ2-2; 9 positions agree with TRBD1. The CDR3 totals 14 residues. Germline values: CDR1 SNHLY, CDR2 FYNNEI. Unmatched junction bases numbered 2, after V lost 8 bases and J lost 1 base. CDR3 sequence: CASWGQGNTGELFF. Here the CDR3 DNA reads TGTGCCAGCTGGGGACAGGGGAACACCGGGGAGCTGTTTTTT.

The V and J genes are TRBV19 and TRBJ1-5; the D is unclear. Germline CDR1 is LNHDA and CDR2 is SQIVND (reference sequence). Trimming took 1 base from V and 5 from J, leaving 9 bases between them. There are 14 residues in the CDR3. The CDR3 DNA follows: TGTGCCAGTAGTATAGTACCCGGAGATCAGCCCCAGCATTTT. Its protein product is CASSIVPGDQPQHF.

This clone was detected only a few times. This chain connects TRBV30 to TRBJ1-2; the match to TRBD1 covers 7 bases. The germline gives CDR1 GTSNPN, CDR2 SVGIG (reference sequence). The ends lost 8 bases at V and 5 bases at J; junction bases unmatched: 11. The CDR3 covers 13 residues. CDR3 protein: CAHKGGPGYGYTF. The CDR3 DNA reads as TGTGCCCACAAAGGGGGCCCCGGGTATGGCTACACCTTC.

The chain is built from TRBV6-4 and TRBJ2-1; D unresolved. V was trimmed by 0 bases and J by 3 bases, leaving 6 bases between them. The CDR3 length is 14 residues. CDR1 is MRHNA, CDR2 SNTAGT, per germline. This chain's CDR3 is CASSDSDSYNEQFF. The CDR3 DNA is TGTGCCAGCAGTGACTCCGATAGCTACAATGAGCAGTTCTTC.

The DNA of the CDR3 is TGTGCCAGCAGCCCCCCGACAGGGTCTAAGGGCTACACCTTC. Translation: CASSPPTGSKGYTF. The J gene is TRBJ1-2, the V gene TRBV28; 7 nucleotides line up with TRBD1. From germline, CDR1 is MDHEN and CDR2 SYDVKM. The V gene end was trimmed by 6 bases and the J gene end by 8 bases; junction bases not matched to a gene: 12. CDR3 length: 14 amino acids.

V gene TRBV13 combines with J gene TRBJ2-3; TRBD2 is a possible D gene (5 bases). The germline V and J ends were trimmed by 4 bases and 2 bases, with 19 bases remaining between them. The germline CDR1 and CDR2 sequences are PRHDT and FYEKMQ (reference sequence). The CDR3 has 17 amino acids. In DNA form, the CDR3 reads TGTGCCAGCAGCTCCTTAAGCGGAGAACGGAACACAGATACGCAGTATTTT. It yields the protein CASSSLSGERNTDTQYF.

The rearrangement uses TRBV10-2 and TRBJ1-2; 7 nucleotides line up with TRBD1. The ends lost 5 bases at V and 10 bases at J; junction bases unmatched: 7. From germline, CDR1 is WSHSY and CDR2 SAAADI. The CDR3 totals 12 residues. CDR3 bases: TGCGCCAGCAGTACACGACAGGGAGCCTACACCTTC. Its translation: CASSTRQGAYTF.

The chain carries TRBV5-5 and TRBJ2-1, with 7 nucleotides matching TRBD2. The CDR3 is 16 residues long. Germline CDR1 SGHKS, CDR2 YYEKEE (reference sequence). The junction had 14 bases not matched to a gene; V was cut back by 4 bases and J by 7 bases. The DNA of the CDR3 is TGTGCCAGCAGCCCGCGGGACCGGGGAGGGTTGAATGAGCAGTTCTTC. Residues: CASSPRDRGGLNEQFF.

This clone appeared a single time. The V call is TRBV5-1, the J call TRBJ2-1; TRBD2 matches at 9 bases. Germline lookup yields CDR1 SGHRS and CDR2 YFSETQ. The CDR3 contains 18 residues. V lost 1 base to trimming and J lost 7 bases; unmatched junction nucleotides: 15. Here the CDR3 reads CASSLSLAGPTIGNEQFF. CDR3 sequence (DNA): TGCGCCAGCAGCTTGAGCCTAGCGGGGCCGACCATAGGGAATGAGCAGTTCTTC.

The CDR3 DNA sequence: TGTGCCAGTAGTCAGAGCCGGACAGGGCGGTATGGCTACACCTTC. Translating it yields CASSQSRTGRYGYTF. The chain joins TRBV19 to TRBJ1-2; 8 nucleotides line up with TRBD1. This CDR3 is 15 amino acids long. CDR1 is LNHDA, CDR2 SQIVND, per germline (reference sequence). V was clipped by 5 bases and J by 5 bases; unmatched bases: 10.

In its sample, this clone was seen a few times. This chain connects TRBV4-1 to TRBJ1-4; D is perhaps TRBD1 (6 bases). Germline CDR1 MGHRA, CDR2 YSYEKL. This CDR3 region has 13 residues. Trimming shortened V by 1 base and J by 7 bases, and 7 bases separated the two germline ends. CDR3 DNA sequence: TGCGCCAGCAGCCAAGGGGACACTGAAAAACTGTTTTTT. This sequence encodes CASSQGDTEKLFF.